This TCR beta chain was retrieved from a study of cytomegalovirus exposure and HLA in healthy donors. Study-level points and caveats: Later work found that TCR association rates differed between HLA loci; DRB1 had the most and HLA-C the fewest.

Healthy bone marrow donors made up the donor group. Amplification used 60 Vbeta primers and 13 Jbeta primers. The table came from immunoSEQ multiplex PCR; TCRdb's copy has only in-frame clones and leaves some out. The data contain about 180,000 clones, 80% to 90% of them singletons. Note on this clone: The antigen is unknown.

Sequencing used PBMCs. The TCR originated in a girl aged 5-17 years in good health and CMV-seropositive.

The CDR3 coding sequence is TGTGCCAGCAGTCAAAACAGGGGGCCTGGTCACACTGAAGCTTTCTTT. Protein: CASSQNRGPGHTEAFF. This rearrangement joins TRBV7-9 to TRBJ1-1, with TRBD1 identical over 9 bases. Germline loops: CDR1 SEHNR, CDR2 FQNEAQ (reference sequence). V shed 6 bases and J 3 bases; nucleotides not matched to a gene: 11. This CDR3 spans 16 amino acids.